The 18 T cell receptor beta chains below come from one sample, sequenced in a study of T cell responses to AZD1222 COVID-19 vaccine. TCRdb's copy holds only in-frame clones and misses some; the assay was immunoSEQ multiplex PCR. The sample shows more than 140,000 clones, approximately 89% of them seen only once. The source material was peripheral blood, sampled on day 0 of AZD1222 vaccination. All receptors come from an adult in good health.

This chain uses TRBV24-1 with TRBJ2-1; D tentatively fits TRBD1 or TRBD2 (5 bases each). CDR1 and CDR2 (germline): KGHDR, SFDVKD. There are 14 residues in the CDR3. V lost 3 bases, J lost 2 bases, and 7 bases lay in between. This CDR3 is CATSDGGTYNEQFF. The CDR3 bases are TGTGCCACCAGTGATGGGGGTACCTACAATGAGCAGTTCTTC.

This rearrangement joins TRBV19 to TRBJ1-6, with D possibly matching TRBD1 (6 bases). From germline, CDR1 is LNHDA and CDR2 SQIVND (reference sequence). The CDR3 contains 13 residues. V was trimmed by 10 bases and J by 10 bases, leaving 17 bases between them. CDR3 nucleotides: TGTGCCACCGGGGACACCCTACACTCACCCCTCCACTTT. Amino acid sequence: CATGDTLHSPLHF.

This clone has just one count. The chain carries TRBV2 and TRBJ1-4; 7 bases are a match to TRBD1. This CDR3 spans 15 amino acids. Germline trimming cut 6 bases from V and 7 bases from J; bases unmatched to any gene: 11. CDR1 SNHLY and CDR2 FYNNEI come from the germline V gene. The CDR3 coding sequence is TGTGCCAGCAGAACAGGGGAGAGATTTGGTGAAAAACTGTTTTTT. It is translated as CASRTGERFGEKLFF.

The chain joins TRBV4-3 to TRBJ2-2; D unclear. Trimming took 0 bases from V and 6 from J, leaving 11 bases between them. This CDR3 has 15 amino acids. Looked up from germline, CDR1 is LGHNA and CDR2 is YSLEER. The CDR3 nucleotides are TGCGCCAGCAGCCAAGATACACTTGTGGCCGGGGAGCTGTTTTTT. It is translated as CASSQDTLVAGELFF.

The chain carries TRBV20-1 and TRBJ2-7, with 10 nucleotides matching TRBD2. Trimming cost V 3 bases and J 3 bases; bases outside gene matches: 14. The CDR3 is 17 residues long. From germline, CDR1 is DFQATT and CDR2 SNEGSKA (reference sequence). CDR3 in DNA: TGCAGTGCTAGTCGTGCTCTAGCGGGAGCGTCTAACTACGAGCAGTACTTC. Encoded protein: CSASRALAGASNYEQYF.

V and J are TRBV28 and TRBJ1-6; 8 bases are a match to TRBD1. Per the germline V gene, CDR1 is MDHEN and CDR2 is SYDVKM. This CDR3 comprises 14 residues. J gave up 13 bases and V 5 bases, and 10 bases lay outside the gene matches. The CDR3 loop is CASSLTGAGGPLHF. Here the CDR3 DNA reads TGTGCCAGCAGTCTGACAGGGGCAGGTGGGCCCCTCCACTTT.

V is TRBV2 and J is TRBJ1-1; D call uncertain. Germline V CDR1 and CDR2: SNHLY, FYNNEI. Trimming shortened V by 3 bases and J by 4 bases, and 9 bases separated the two germline ends. The CDR3 covers 13 residues. The DNA of the CDR3 is TGTGCCAGCAGTGATATCACAGTCACTGAAGCTTTCTTT. This gives the protein CASSDITVTEAFF.

This clone was seen only a few times. The genes are TRBV13 and TRBJ2-7; 8 bases are shared with TRBD2. The CDR3 consists of 13 residues. Germline V CDR1 and CDR2: PRHDT, FYEKMQ (reference sequence). The V gene end was trimmed by 5 bases and the J gene end by 7 bases; junction bases not matched to a gene: 7. This CDR3 is CASSPPGGWEQYF. CDR3 DNA: TGTGCCAGCAGCCCTCCGGGGGGGTGGGAGCAGTACTTC.

The J gene is TRBJ1-1, the V gene TRBV5-1; 8 bases map to TRBD1. Germline CDR1 SGHRS, CDR2 YFSETQ. CDR3 length: 17 amino acids. Unmatched junction bases numbered 11, after V lost 3 bases and J lost 1 base. The CDR3 spells CASSSQGAGRKNTEAFF. The CDR3 region has the DNA TGCGCCAGCAGCTCGCAGGGGGCCGGAAGAAAGAACACTGAAGCTTTCTTT.

This chain uses TRBV14 with TRBJ2-1; 9 bases match TRBD2. V shed 6 bases and J 7 bases; nucleotides not matched to a gene: 4. This CDR3 has 13 residues. Germline CDR1 and CDR2: SGHDN and FVKESK. CDR3 bases: TGTGCCAGCAGGCATAGCGGGAGAAATGAGCAGTTCTTC. Its protein product is CASRHSGRNEQFF.

V and J are TRBV29-1 and TRBJ2-7; D possibly matches TRBD1 or TRBD2 (5 bases each). CDR3 size: 14 residues. The V gene's germline CDR1 is SQVTM and CDR2 ANQGSEA. V lost 1 base and J 3 bases, leaving 13 bases between the germline ends. Here the CDR3 reads CSVEGLGENYEQYF. CDR3 coding DNA: TGCAGCGTTGAAGGACTGGGGGAGAACTACGAGCAGTACTTC.

This sequence joins TRBV6-5 and TRBJ1-1, with TRBD1 as a possible D gene (5 bases). V was trimmed by 2 bases and J by 6 bases, leaving 10 bases between them. The CDR3 contains 13 residues. CDR1 MNHEY and CDR2 SVGAGI come from the germline V gene. The CDR3 DNA follows: TGTGCCAGCAGTTACGATGGGGCCGCTGAAGCTTTCTTT. The encoded protein is CASSYDGAAEAFF.

The chain's CDR3 is CASSPGLSTYGYTF. The CDR3 bases are TGTGCCAGCAGTCCGGGTCTTTCTACTTATGGCTACACCTTC. The chain is built from TRBV6-2 or TRBV6-3 and TRBJ1-2, with unresolved D. CDR1 and CDR2 from the germline V gene are MNHEY and SVGEGT. CDR3 length: 14 residues. With 5 bases removed from V and 5 bases from J, the gap between germline ends came to 15 bases.

This chain links TRBV18 with TRBJ2-2; 9 nucleotides align to TRBD1. V was clipped by 0 bases and J by 6 bases; unmatched bases: 5. The CDR3 has 16 amino acids. Germline lookup yields CDR1 KGHSH and CDR2 LQKENI. The CDR3 nucleotides read TGTGCCAGCTCACCACCGGGACAGGGAGGCGCCGGGGAGCTGTTTTTT. Amino acids: CASSPPGQGGAGELFF.

J is TRBJ2-2 and V is TRBV9; 9 bases match TRBD1. V was pared by 3 bases and J by 7 bases, with 4 bases of the junction left unmatched. Germline assignment: CDR1 SGDLS and CDR2 YYNGEE. The CDR3 is 14 residues long. CDR3 sequence reads: CASSARTGVGELFF. CDR3 DNA: TGTGCCAGCAGCGCCCGGACAGGGGTCGGGGAGCTGTTTTTT.

The chain links TRBV11-2 to TRBJ1-2, with 10 positions matching TRBD1. The germline V gene has CDR1 SGHAT and CDR2 FQNNGV. With 3 bases clipped from V and 8 bases from J, the junction kept 15 bases outside the gene matches. The CDR3 sequence is 17 residues long. The DNA for the CDR3 is TGTGCCAGCAGCTTCCCACCCCATAGTGACAGGGGGCAAGGCTACACCTTC. Protein product: CASSFPPHSDRGQGYTF. Combining the CDR3 with reference TRBV11-2 and TRBJ1-2 gives the whole variable domain EAGVAQSPRYKIIEKRQSVAFWCNPISGHATLYWYQQILGQGPKLLIQFQNNGVVDDSQLPKDRFSAERLKGVDSTLKIQPAKLEDSAVYLCASSFPPHSDRGQGYTFGSGTRLTVV.

The rearrangement links TRBV9 to TRBJ2-3, with D maybe TRBD2 (5 bases). V lost 3 bases and J 0 bases, leaving 14 bases between the germline ends. The CDR3 consists of 16 residues. CDR1 SGDLS and CDR2 YYNGEE come from the germline V gene. This CDR3 is CASSERLGGSTDTQYF. CDR3 nucleotide sequence: TGTGCCAGCAGCGAGAGGCTCGGAGGCAGCACAGATACGCAGTATTTT. Filled out from reference TRBV9 and TRBJ2-3, the complete variable domain reads DSGVTQTPKHLITATGQRVTLRCSPRSGDLSVYWYQQSLDQGLQFLIQYYNGEERAKGNILERFSAQQFPDLHSELNLSSLELGDSALYFCASSERLGGSTDTQYFGPGTRLTVL.

CDR3 sequence reads: CASIGSSGTYGYTF. CDR3 bases: TGTGCCAGTATCGGTTCTTCAGGGACCTATGGCTACACCTTC. This rearrangement joins TRBV19 to TRBJ1-2; D may be TRBD1 (5 bases). Germline CDR1 and CDR2: LNHDA and SQIVND (reference sequence). This CDR3 is 14 amino acids long. Trimming took off 7 bases at V and 4 bases at J, with 16 bases between the two ends.